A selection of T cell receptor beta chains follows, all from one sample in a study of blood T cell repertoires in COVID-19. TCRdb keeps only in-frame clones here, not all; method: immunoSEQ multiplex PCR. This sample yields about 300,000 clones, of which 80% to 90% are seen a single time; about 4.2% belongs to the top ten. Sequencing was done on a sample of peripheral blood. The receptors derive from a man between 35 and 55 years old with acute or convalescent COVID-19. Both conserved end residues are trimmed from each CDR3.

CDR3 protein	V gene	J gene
ASSHWGLNTEAF	TRBV14	TRBJ1-1
SASNGDGHIY	TRBV20-1	TRBJ1-3
ASSFSQGTEAF	TRBV7-9	TRBJ1-1
ASSPSGLYEQY	TRBV27	TRBJ2-7
ASSHRDYLDEQF	TRBV7-9	TRBJ2-1
ASSLEPASSYNSPLH	TRBV5-1	TRBJ1-6
ASSGTVTGELF	TRBV9	TRBJ2-2
ASSHGVGELF	TRBV3-1/TRBV3-2	TRBJ2-2
ASSAERGSSYEQY	TRBV9	TRBJ2-7
ASSLRQRRGTEAF	TRBV3-1/TRBV3-2	TRBJ1-1
ASSLAGGGNYGYT	TRBV5-4	TRBJ1-2
ASSLATGTGSPLH	TRBV5-1	TRBJ1-6
ASSLGGASSYEQY	TRBV5-4	TRBJ2-7
ASSLGQAREQF	TRBV5-1	TRBJ2-1
ASSPWTGLNTGELF	TRBV11-2	TRBJ2-2
ASSQGPEDSPLH	TRBV5-1	TRBJ1-6
ASSQGTGVGNEKLF	TRBV5-1	TRBJ1-4
ASSQGPSPYNEQF	TRBV3-1/TRBV3-2	TRBJ2-1
ASSRDSSNYGYT	TRBV5-1	TRBJ1-2